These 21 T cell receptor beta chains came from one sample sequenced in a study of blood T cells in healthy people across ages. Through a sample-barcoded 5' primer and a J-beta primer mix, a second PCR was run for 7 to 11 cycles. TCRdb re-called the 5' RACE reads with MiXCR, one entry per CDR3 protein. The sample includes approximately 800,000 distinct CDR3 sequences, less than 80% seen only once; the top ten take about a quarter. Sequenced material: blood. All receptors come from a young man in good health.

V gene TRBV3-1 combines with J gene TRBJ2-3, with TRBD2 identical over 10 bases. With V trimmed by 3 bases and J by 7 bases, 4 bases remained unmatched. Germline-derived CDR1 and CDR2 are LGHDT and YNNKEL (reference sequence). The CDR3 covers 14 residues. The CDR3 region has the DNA TGTGCCAGCAGCCAGCTAGCGGGGGACCATACGCAGTATTTT. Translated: CASSQLAGDHTQYF.

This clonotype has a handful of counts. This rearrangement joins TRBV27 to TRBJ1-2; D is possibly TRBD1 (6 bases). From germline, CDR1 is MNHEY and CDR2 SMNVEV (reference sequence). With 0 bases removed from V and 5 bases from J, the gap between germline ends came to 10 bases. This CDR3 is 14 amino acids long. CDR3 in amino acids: CASSLSGRGYGYTF. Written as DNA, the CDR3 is TGTGCCAGCAGTTTATCGGGCAGGGGTTATGGCTACACCTTC.

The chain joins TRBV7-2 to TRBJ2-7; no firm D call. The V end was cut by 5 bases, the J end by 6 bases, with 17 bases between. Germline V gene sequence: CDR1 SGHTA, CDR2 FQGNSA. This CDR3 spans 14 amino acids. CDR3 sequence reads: CASSPEVVGCEQYF. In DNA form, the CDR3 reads TGTGCCAGCAGCCCCGAGGTAGTAGGTTGCGAGCAGTACTTC.

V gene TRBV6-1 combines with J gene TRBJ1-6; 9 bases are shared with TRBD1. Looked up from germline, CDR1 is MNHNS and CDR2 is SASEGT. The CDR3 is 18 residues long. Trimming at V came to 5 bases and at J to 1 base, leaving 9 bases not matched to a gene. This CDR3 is CASSNHRDRESYNSPLHF. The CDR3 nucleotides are TGTGCCAGCAGTAATCACCGGGACAGGGAATCCTATAATTCACCCCTCCACTTT.

CDR3 coding DNA: TGCAGTGCTAGATCGGACAGGGGTTCCACAGATACGCAGTATTTT. This sequence encodes CSARSDRGSTDTQYF. The chain combines TRBV20-1 with TRBJ2-3; 9 nucleotides line up with TRBD1. Germline values: CDR1 DFQATT, CDR2 SNEGSKA (reference sequence). This CDR3 is 15 amino acids long. The V gene end was trimmed by 2 bases and the J gene end by 2 bases; junction bases not matched to a gene: 5.

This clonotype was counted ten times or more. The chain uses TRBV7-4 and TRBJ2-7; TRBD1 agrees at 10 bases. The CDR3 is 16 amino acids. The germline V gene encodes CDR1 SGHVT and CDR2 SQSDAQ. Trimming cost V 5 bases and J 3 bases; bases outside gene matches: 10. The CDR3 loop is CASSPVQTGGLYEQYF. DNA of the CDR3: TGTGCCAGCAGCCCCGTTCAGACAGGGGGCCTCTACGAGCAGTACTTC.

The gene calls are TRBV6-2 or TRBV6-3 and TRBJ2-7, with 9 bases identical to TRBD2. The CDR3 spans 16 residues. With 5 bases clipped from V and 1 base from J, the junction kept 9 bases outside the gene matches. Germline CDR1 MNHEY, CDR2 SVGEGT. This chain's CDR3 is CASSHAGGAKSYEQYF. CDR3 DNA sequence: TGTGCCAGCAGTCACGCGGGGGGGGCCAAGTCCTACGAGCAGTACTTC.

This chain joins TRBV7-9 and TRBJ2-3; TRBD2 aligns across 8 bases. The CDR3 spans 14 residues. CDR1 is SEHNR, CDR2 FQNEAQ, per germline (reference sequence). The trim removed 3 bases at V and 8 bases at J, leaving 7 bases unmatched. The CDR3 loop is CASSFQRGGGTQYF. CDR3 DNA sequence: TGTGCCAGCAGCTTTCAACGGGGGGGCGGTACGCAGTATTTT.

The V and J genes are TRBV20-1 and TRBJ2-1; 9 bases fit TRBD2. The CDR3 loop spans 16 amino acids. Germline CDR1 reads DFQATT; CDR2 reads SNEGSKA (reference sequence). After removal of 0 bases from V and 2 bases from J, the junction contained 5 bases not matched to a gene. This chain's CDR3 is CSARERAGGTYNEQFF. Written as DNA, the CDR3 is TGCAGTGCTAGAGAACGAGCGGGGGGTACCTACAATGAGCAGTTCTTC.

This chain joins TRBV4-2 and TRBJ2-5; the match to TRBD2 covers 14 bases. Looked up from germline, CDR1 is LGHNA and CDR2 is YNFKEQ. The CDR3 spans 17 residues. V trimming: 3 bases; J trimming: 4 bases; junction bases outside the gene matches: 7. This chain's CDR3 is CASSQRTSGGTGETQYF. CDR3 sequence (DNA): TGTGCCAGCAGCCAGCGGACTAGCGGGGGGACTGGAGAGACCCAGTACTTC.

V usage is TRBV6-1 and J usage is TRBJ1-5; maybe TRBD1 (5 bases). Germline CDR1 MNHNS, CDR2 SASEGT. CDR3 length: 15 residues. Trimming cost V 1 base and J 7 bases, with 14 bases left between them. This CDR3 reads CASSEVGTGRQPQHF. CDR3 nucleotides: TGTGCCAGCAGTGAAGTAGGAACAGGTCGCCAGCCCCAGCATTTT.

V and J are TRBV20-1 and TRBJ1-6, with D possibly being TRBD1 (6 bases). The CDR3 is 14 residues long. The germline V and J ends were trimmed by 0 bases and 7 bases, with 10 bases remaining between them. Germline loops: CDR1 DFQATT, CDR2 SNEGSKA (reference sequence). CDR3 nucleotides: TGCAGTGCTAGAGAAGGGACAATAAATTCACCCCTCCACTTT. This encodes CSAREGTINSPLHF.

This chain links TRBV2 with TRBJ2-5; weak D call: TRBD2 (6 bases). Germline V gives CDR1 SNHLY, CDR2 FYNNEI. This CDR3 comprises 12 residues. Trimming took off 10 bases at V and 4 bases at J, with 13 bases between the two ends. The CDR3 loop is CATSDYAETQYF. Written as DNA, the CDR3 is TGTGCCACCTCGGACTATGCAGAGACCCAGTACTTC. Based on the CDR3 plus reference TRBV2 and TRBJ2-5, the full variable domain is EPEVTQTPSHQVTQMGQEVILRCVPISNHLYFYWYRQILGQKVEFLVSFYNNEISEKSEIFDDQFSVERPDGSNFTLKIRSTKLEDSAMYFCATSDYAETQYFGPGTRLLVL.

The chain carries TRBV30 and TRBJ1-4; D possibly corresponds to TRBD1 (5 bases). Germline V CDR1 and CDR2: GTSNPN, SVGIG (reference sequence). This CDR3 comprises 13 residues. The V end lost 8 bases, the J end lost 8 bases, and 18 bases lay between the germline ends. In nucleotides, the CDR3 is TGTGCCGGCAGGGATATGAGTCCCGAAAAACTGTTTTTT. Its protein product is CAGRDMSPEKLFF.

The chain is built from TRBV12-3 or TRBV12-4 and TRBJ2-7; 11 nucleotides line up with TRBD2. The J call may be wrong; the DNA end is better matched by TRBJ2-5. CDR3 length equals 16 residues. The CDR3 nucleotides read TGTGCCAGCAGTTTAGGGCTAGCGGGGGGTACGGAGACCCAGTACTTC. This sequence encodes CASSLGLAGGTETQYF.

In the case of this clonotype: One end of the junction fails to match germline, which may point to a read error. CDR3 residues: CASSRSGTAKETQYF. The CDR3 nucleotides read TGTGCCAGCAGTAGATCCGGGACAGCCAAAGAGACTCAGTACTTC. This chain uses TRBV7-2 with TRBJ2-5; 7 nucleotides line up with TRBD1. Germline lookup yields CDR1 SGHTA and CDR2 FQGNSA. CDR3 length: 15 amino acids.

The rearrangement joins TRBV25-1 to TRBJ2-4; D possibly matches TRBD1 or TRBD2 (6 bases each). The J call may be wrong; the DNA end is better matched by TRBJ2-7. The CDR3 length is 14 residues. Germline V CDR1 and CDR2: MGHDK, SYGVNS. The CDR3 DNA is TGTGCCAGCAGTGAATCGGGGGCCACCTACGAGCAGTACTTC. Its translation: CASSESGATYEQYF.

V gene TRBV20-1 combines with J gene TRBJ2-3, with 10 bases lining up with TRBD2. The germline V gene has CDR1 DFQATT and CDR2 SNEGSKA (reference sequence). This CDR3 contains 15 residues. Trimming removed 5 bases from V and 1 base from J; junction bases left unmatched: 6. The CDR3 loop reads CSAPRGLARTDTQYF. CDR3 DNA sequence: TGCAGTGCTCCAAGGGGACTAGCGCGCACAGATACGCAGTATTTT.

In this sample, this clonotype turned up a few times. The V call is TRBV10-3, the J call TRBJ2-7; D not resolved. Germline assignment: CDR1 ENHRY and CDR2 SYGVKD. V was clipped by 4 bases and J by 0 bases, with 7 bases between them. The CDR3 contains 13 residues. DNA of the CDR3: TGTGCCATCAGTGGCTTTACCTCCTACGAGCAGTACTTC. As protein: CAISGFTSYEQYF.

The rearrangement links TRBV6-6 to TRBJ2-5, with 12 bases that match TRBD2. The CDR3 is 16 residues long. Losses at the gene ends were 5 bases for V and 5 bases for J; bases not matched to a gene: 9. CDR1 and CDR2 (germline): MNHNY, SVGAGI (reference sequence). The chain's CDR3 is CASSRGLAGGTETQYF. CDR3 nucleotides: TGTGCCAGCAGTAGGGGACTAGCGGGCGGCACTGAGACCCAGTACTTC.

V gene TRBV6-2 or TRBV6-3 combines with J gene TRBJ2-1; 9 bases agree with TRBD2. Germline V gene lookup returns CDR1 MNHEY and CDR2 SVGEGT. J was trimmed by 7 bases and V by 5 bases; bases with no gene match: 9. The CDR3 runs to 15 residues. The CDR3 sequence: CASSPRGGKKNEQFF. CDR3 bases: TGTGCCAGCAGTCCGCGGGGGGGTAAGAAAAATGAGCAGTTCTTC.